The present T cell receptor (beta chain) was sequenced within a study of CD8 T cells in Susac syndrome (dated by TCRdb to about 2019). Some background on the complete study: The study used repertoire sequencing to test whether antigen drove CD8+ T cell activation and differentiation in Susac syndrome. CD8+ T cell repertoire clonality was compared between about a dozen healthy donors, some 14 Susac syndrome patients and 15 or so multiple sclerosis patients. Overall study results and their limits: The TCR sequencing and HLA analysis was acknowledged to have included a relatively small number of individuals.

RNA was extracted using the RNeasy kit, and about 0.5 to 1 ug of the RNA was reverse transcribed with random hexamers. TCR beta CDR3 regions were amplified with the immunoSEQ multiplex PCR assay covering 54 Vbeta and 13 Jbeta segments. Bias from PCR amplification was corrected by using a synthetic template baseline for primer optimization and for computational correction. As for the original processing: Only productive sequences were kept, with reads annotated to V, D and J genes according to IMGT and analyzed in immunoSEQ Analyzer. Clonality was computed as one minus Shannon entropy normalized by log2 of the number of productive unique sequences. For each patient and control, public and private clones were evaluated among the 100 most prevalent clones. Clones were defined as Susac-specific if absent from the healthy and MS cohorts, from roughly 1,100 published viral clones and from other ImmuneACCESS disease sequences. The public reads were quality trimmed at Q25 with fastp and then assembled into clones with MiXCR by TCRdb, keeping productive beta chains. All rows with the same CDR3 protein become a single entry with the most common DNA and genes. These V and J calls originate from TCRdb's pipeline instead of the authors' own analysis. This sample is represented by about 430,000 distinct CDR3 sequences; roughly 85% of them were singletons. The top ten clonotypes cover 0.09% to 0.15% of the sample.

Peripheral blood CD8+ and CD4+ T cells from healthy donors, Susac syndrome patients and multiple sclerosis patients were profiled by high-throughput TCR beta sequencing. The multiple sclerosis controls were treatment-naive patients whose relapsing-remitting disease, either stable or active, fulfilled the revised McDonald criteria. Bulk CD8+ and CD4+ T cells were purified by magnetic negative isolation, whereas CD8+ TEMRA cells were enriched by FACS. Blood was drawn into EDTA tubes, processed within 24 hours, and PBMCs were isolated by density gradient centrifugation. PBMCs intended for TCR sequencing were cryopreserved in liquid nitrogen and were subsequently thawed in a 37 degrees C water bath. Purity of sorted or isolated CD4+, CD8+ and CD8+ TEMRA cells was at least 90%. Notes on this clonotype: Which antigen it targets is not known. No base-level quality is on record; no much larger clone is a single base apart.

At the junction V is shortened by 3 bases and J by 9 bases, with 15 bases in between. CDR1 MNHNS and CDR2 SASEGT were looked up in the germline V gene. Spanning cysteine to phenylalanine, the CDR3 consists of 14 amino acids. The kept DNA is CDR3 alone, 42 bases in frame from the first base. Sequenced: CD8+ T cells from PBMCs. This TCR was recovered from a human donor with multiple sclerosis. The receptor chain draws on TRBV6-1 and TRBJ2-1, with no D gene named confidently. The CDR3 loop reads CASSDRTPPGEQFF. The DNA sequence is TGTGCCAGCAGTGACAGGACCCCCCCAGGTGAGCAGTTCTTC.